This TCR beta chain was obtained from a study of cytomegalovirus exposure and HLA in healthy donors. Study results and caveats: Links to common viral pathogens appeared, in a later analysis, for several of the most significant clusters. HLA allele associations emerged for some 16,000 TCR beta sequences in a later analysis, at 0.05 false discovery rate.

PCR involved 60 Vbeta and 13 Jbeta primers. Using immunoSEQ multiplex PCR, the repertoire was profiled, and TCRdb retains in-frame clones only, with some absent. Altogether approximately 170,000 clones are present, 80% to 85% being singletons, with the ten largest covering about 2.2%. CDR1 and CDR2 from the germline V gene are SGHKS and YYEKEE (reference sequence). The CDR3 sequence is 15 residues long. Trimming removed 4 bases from V and 2 bases from J; junction bases left unmatched: 5. As concerns this clone: No antigen is known for it.

Sequenced input: PBMCs. V and J are TRBV5-5 and TRBJ2-5, with TRBD1 matching 10 bases. The sequence was obtained from a male donor in good health and CMV-seronegative. CDR3 region: CASSHRDRGQETQYF. The DNA of the CDR3 is TGTGCCAGCAGCCACCGGGACAGGGGTCAAGAGACCCAGTACTTC.